This T cell receptor (beta chain) was identified in a study of T cell repertoires in cytomegalovirus infection. Across the study: Public TCR beta signatures marked donors with CMV infection and the matching HLA. Study-wide points: Clonotypes of TCR beta that were HLA-C-restricted and CMV-specific dominated the ex vivo response.

From the reads, TCRdb called clonotypes with MiXCR, one entry per CDR3 protein. The sample includes about 360,000 distinct CDR3 sequences, around 18% seen only once; the top ten take approximately 8%. Regarding this clonotype: As yet, its antigen is unknown. A clone one base away is much larger, so this may be a read error.

The CDR3 is 17 residues long. The germline V gene encodes CDR1 SGHAT and CDR2 FQNNGV. The clonotype comes from a human donor in good health (CMV status not recorded). Some clones in this sample may be carry-over from other donors' samples. The source material was PBMCs. The chain employs TRBV11-2 and TRBJ2-3; perhaps TRBD2 as D (7 bases). CDR3 nucleotides: TGTGCCAGCAGCTTAACCCGGGCGGGGGCACATTTAGATTCGCAGTATTTT. The encoded protein is CASSLTRAGAHLDSQYF.